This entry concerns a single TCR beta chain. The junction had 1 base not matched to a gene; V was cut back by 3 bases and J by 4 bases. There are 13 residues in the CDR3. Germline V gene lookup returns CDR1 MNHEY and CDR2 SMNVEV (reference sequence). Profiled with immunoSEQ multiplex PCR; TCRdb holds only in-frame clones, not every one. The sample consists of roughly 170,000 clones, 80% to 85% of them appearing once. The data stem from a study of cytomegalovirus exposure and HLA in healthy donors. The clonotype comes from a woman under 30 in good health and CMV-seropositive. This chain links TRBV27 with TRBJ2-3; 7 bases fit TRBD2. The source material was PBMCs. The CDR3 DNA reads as TGTGCCAGCAGTTTTGCGGGGGCAGATACGCAGTATTTT. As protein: CASSFAGADTQYF.